The TCR beta chain under discussion was sequenced for a study of cytomegalovirus exposure and HLA in healthy donors. Study summary: HLA-typed donors contributed 65 million to 95 million unique TCRs, which were held in an early data release.

CDR1 and CDR2 (germline): SGHRS, YFSETQ. The CDR3 runs 15 residues. The trim removed 1 base at V and 3 bases at J, leaving 6 bases unmatched. Study-level points and caveats: Reports state that TCR beta sequences accurately predicted most subjects' HLA-A and HLA-B alleles. Rarity marked most TCR sequences, yet some public TCRs occurred in many donors.

A word on this clone: Its antigen is not known.

13 Jbeta primers and 60 Vbeta primers were used for the PCR. The data were produced by immunoSEQ multiplex PCR, yet TCRdb's version contains in-frame clones alone and is incomplete. The sample yields 100,000 to 120,000 clones, approximately 83% seen once. The rearrangement uses TRBV5-1 and TRBJ1-1, with TRBD1 matching over 7 bases. This TCR came from a man aged 35 to 55 in good health and CMV-seronegative. The sample comprised PBMCs. This CDR3 is CASSLFAGTDTEAFF. The CDR3 coding sequence is TGCGCCAGCAGCTTGTTCGCCGGGACAGACACTGAAGCTTTCTTT.